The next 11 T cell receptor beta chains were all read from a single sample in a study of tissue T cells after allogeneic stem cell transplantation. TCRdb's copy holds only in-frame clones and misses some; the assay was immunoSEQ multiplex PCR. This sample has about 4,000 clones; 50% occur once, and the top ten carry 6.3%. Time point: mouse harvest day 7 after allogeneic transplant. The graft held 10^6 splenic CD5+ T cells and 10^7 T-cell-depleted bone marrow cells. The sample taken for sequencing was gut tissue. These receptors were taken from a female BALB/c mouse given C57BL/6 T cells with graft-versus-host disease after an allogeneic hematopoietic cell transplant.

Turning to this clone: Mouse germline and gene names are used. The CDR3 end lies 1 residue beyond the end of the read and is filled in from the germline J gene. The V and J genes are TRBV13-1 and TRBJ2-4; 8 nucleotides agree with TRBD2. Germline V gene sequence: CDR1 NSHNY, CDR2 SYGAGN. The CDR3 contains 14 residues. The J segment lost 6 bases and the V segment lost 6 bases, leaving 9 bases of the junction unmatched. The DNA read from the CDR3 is TGTGCCAGCAACGATTGGGGGGGGGTGAACACCTTGTAC. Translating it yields CASNDWGGVNTLY. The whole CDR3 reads CASNDWGGVNTLYF.

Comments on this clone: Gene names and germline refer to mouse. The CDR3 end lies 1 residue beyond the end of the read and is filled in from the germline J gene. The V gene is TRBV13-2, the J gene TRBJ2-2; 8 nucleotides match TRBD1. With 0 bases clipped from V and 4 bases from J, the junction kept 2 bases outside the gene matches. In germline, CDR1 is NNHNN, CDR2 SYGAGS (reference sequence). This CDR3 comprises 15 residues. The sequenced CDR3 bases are TGTGCCAGCGGTGATGCTACAGGGGGCACCGGGCAGCTCTAC. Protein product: CASGDATGGTGQLY. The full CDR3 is CASGDATGGTGQLYF.

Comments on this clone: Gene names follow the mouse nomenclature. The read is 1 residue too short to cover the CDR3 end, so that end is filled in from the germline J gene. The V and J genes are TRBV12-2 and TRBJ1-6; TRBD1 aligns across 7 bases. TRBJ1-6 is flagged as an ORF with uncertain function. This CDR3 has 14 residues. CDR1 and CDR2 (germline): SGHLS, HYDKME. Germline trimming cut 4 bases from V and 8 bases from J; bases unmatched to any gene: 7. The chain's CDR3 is CASSPDRAYSPLYF. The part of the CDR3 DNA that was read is TGTGCCAGCTCGCCCGACAGGGCTTATTCGCCCCTCTAC.

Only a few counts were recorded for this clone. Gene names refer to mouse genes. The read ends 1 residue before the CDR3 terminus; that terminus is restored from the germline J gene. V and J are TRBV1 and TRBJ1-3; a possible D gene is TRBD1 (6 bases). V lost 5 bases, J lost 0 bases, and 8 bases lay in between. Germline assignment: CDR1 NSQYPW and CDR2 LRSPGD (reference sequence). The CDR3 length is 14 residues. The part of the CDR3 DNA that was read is TGCACCTGCAGTCAGGGGAATTCTGGAAATACGCTCTAT. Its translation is CTCSQGNSGNTLY. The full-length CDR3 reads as CTCSQGNSGNTLYF.

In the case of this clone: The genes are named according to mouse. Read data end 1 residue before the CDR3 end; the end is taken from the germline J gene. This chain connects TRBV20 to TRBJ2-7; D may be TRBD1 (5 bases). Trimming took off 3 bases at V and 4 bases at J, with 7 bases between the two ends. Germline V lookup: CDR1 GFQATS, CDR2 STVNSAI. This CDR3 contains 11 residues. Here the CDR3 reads CGASDRYEQYF. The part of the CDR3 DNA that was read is TGTGGTGCTAGCGACAGATATGAACAGTAC.

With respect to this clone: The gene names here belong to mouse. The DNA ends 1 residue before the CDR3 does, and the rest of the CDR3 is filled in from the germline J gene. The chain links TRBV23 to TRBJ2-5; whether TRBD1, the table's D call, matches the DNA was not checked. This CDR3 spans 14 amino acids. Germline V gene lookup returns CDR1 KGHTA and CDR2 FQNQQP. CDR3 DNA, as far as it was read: TGCTCCAGCAGTCAATCGTTCAGGGAAGACACCCAGTAC. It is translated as CSSSQSFREDTQY. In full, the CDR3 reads CSSSQSFREDTQYF.

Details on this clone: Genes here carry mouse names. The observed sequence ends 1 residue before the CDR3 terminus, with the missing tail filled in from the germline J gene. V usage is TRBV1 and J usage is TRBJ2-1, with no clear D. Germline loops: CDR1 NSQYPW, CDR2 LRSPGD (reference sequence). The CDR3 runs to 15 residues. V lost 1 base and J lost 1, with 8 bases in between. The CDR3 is CTCSAGNRNYAEQFF. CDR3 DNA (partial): TGCACCTGCAGTGCAGGCAACAGAAACTATGCTGAGCAGTTC.

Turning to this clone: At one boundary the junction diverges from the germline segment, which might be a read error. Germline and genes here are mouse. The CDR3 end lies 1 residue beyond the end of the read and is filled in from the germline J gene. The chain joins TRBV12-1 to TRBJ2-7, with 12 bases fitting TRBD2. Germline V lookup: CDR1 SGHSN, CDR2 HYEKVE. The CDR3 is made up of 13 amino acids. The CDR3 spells CQLSGTGGREQYF. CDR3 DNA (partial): TGCCAGCTCTCCGGGACTGGGGGGAGAGAACAGTAC. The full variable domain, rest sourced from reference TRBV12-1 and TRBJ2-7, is DSGVVQSPRHIIKEKGGRSVLTCIPISGHSNVVWYQQTLGKELKFLIQHYEKVERDKGFLPSRFSVQQFDDYHSEMNMSALELEDSAMYFCQLSGTGGREQYFGPGTRLTVL.

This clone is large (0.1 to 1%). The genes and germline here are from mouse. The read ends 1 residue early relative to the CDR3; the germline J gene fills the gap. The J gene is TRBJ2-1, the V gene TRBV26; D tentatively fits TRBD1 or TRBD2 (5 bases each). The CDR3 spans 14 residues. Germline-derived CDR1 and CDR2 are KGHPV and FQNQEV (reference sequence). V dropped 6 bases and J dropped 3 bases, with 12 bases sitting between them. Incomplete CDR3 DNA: TGTGCCAGCAGCTCCGGGACCGTCTATGCTGAGCAGTTC. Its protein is CASSSGTVYAEQF. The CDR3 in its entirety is CASSSGTVYAEQFF.

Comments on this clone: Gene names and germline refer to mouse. The CDR3 is CASSLRVDTQYF. Incomplete CDR3 DNA: TGTGCCAGCAGTCTCAGGGTCGACACCCAGTAC. V usage is TRBV19 and J usage is TRBJ2-5; the D gene is possibly TRBD1 (5 bases). The read ends 1 residue early relative to the CDR3; the germline J gene fills the gap. Germline CDR1 is FNHDT and CDR2 is SITEND (reference sequence). V gave up 4 bases and J gave up 6 bases, with 9 bases separating them. The length of the CDR3 is 12 residues.

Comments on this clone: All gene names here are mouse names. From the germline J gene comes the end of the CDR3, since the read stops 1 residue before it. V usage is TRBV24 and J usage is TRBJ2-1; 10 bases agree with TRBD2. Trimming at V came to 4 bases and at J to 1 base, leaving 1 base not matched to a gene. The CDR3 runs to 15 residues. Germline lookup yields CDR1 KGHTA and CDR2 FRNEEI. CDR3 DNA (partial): TGTGCCAGCAGTCGACTGGGGGGAAACTATGCTGAGCAGTTC. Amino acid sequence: CASSRLGGNYAEQF. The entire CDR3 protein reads CASSRLGGNYAEQFF.